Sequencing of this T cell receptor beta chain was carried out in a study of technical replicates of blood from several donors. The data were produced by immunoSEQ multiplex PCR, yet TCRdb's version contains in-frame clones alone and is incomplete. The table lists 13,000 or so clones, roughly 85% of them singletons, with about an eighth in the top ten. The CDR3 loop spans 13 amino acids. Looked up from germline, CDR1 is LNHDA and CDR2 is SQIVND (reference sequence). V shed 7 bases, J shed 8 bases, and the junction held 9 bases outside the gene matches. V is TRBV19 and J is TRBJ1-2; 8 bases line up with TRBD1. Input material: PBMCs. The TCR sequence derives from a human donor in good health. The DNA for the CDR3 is TGTGCCAGTACCCACGACAGGGGCATCGGCTACACCTTC. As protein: CASTHDRGIGYTF.